This entry lists 3 T cell receptor beta chains sequenced from one sample in a study of cytomegalovirus exposure and HLA in healthy donors. The method was immunoSEQ multiplex PCR; TCRdb's version includes in-frame clones alone and lacks a portion of them. The sample has 150,000 to 200,000 clones, roughly 90% seen once. Material for sequencing was PBMCs. These receptors all stem from a man aged 18 to 35 in good health and CMV-seropositive.

Of note for this clone: At one of its ends the junction is not consistent with the germline gene, which may arise from a read error. This sequence joins TRBV25-1 and TRBJ1-4; no definite D call. The CDR3 length is 14 residues. Germline CDR1 is MGHDK and CDR2 is SYGVNS. Written as DNA, the CDR3 is TGTGCGAGCAAGGGAGGAAACAATAATGAAAAACTGTTTTTT. Its translation: CASKGGNNNEKLFF.

The V and J genes are TRBV7-8 and TRBJ1-5; D ambiguous. This CDR3 spans 15 amino acids. V lost 5 bases and J 2 bases, leaving 13 bases between the germline ends. Germline assignment: CDR1 SGHVS and CDR2 FQNEAQ. The CDR3 is CASSPSSLGNQPQHF. The CDR3 DNA reads TGTGCCAGCAGCCCCTCTTCCCTAGGCAATCAGCCCCAGCATTTT.

The chain links TRBV15 to TRBJ2-1; 9 bases agree with TRBD1. Germline V CDR1 and CDR2: LNHNV, YYDKDF (reference sequence). The CDR3 length is 16 residues. Trimming removed 0 bases from V and 4 bases from J; junction bases left unmatched: 4. CDR3 region: CATSREGTGTYNEQFF. Written as DNA, the CDR3 is TGTGCCACCAGCAGAGAAGGGACAGGGACTTACAATGAGCAGTTCTTC.